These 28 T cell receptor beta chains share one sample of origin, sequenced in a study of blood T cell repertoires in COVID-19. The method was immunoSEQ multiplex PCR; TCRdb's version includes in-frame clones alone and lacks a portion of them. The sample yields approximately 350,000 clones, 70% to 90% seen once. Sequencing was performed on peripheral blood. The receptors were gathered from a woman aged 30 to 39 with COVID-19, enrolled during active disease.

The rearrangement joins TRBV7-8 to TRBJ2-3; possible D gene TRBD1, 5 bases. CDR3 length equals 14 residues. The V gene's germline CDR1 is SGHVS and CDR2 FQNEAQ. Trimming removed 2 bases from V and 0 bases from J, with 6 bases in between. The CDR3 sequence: CASSLWGSTDTQYF. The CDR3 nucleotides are TGTGCCAGCAGCTTATGGGGCAGCACAGATACGCAGTATTTT.

CDR3 sequence reads: CASKGPQGGTQYF. The CDR3 coding sequence is TGTGCCAGCAAGGGGCCCCAGGGAGGGACCCAGTACTTC. The V call is TRBV28, the J call TRBJ2-5, with D possibly matching TRBD2 (6 bases). The CDR3 totals 13 residues. V was pared by 7 bases and J by 7 bases, with 16 bases between. Germline V CDR1 and CDR2: MDHEN, SYDVKM.

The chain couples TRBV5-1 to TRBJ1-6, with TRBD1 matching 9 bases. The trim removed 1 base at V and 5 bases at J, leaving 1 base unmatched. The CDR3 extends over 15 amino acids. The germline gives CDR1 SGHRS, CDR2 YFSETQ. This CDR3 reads CASSLRTGDNSPLHF. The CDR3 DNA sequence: TGCGCCAGCAGCTTGAGGACAGGGGATAATTCACCCCTCCACTTT. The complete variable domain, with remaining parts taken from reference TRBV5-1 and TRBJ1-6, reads KAGVTQTPRYLIKTRGQQVTLSCSPISGHRSVSWYQQTPGQGLQFLFEYFSETQRNKGNFPGRFSGRQFSNSRSEMNVSTLELGDSALYLCASSLRTGDNSPLHFGNGTRLTVT.

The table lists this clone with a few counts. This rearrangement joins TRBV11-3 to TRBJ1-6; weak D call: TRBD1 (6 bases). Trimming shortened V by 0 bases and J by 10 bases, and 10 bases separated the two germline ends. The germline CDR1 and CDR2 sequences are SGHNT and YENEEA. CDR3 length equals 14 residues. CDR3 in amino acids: CASSLDPGESPLHF. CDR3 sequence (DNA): TGTGCCAGCAGCTTAGACCCAGGGGAGTCACCCCTCCACTTT.

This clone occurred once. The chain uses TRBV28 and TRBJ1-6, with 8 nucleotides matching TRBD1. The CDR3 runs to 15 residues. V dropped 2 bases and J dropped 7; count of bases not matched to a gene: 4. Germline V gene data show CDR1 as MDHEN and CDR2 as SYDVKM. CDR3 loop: CASSLHRTGNSPLHF. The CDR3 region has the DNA TGTGCCAGCAGTTTACACCGGACAGGGAATTCACCCCTCCACTTT. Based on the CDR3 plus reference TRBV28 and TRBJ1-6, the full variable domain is DVKVTQSSRYLVKRTGEKVFLECVQDMDHENMFWYRQDPGLGLRLIYFSYDVKMKEKGDIPEGYSVSREKKERFSLILESASTNQTSMYLCASSLHRTGNSPLHFGNGTRLTVT.

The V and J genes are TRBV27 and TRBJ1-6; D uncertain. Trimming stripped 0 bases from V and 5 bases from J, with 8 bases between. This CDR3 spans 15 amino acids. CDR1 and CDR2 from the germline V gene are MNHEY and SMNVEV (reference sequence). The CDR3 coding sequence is TGTGCCAGCAGTTTATCGTTTGGAGATAATTCACCCCTCCACTTT. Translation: CASSLSFGDNSPLHF.

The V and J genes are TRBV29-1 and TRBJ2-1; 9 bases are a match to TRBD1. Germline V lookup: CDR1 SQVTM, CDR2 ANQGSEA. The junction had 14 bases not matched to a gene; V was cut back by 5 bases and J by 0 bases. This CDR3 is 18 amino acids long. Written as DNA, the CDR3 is TGCAGCGTTCCTACTACAATAACAGGGGGCTTCTCCTACAATGAGCAGTTCTTC. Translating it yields CSVPTTITGGFSYNEQFF.

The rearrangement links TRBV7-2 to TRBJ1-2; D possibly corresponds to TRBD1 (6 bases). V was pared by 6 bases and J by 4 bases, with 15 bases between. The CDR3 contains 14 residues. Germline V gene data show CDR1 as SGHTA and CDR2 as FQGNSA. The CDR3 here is CASSPPGTTYGYTF. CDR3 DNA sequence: TGTGCCAGCAGTCCTCCCGGGACAACCTATGGCTACACCTTC.

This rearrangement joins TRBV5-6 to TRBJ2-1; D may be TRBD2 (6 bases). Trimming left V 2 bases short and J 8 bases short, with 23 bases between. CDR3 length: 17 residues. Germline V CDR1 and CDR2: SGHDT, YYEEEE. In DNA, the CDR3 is TGTGCCAGCAGCTTTCCTGGGACTCCCGAGTCCGGACATGAGCAGTTCTTC. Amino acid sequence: CASSFPGTPESGHEQFF.

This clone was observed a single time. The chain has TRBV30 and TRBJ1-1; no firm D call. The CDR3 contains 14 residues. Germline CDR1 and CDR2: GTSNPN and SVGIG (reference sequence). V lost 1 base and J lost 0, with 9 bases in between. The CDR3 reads CAWSEPGLNTEAFF. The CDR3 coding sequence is TGTGCCTGGAGTGAACCGGGTTTGAACACTGAAGCTTTCTTT.

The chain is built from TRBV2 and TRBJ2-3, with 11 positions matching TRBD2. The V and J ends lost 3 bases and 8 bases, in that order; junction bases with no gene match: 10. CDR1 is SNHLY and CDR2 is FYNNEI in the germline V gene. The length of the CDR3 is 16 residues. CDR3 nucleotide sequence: TGTGCCAGCAGTGATCGACTAGCGGGGTACACGGGTACGCAGTATTTT. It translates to CASSDRLAGYTGTQYF.

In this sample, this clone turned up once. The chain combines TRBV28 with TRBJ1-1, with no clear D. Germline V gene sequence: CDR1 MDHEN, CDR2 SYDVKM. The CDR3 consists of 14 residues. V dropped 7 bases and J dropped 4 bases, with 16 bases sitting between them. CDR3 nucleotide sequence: TGTGCCAGCACCCAACAAGGCGCTAGCACTGAAGCTTTCTTT. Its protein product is CASTQQGASTEAFF. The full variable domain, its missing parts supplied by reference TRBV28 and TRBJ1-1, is DVKVTQSSRYLVKRTGEKVFLECVQDMDHENMFWYRQDPGLGLRLIYFSYDVKMKEKGDIPEGYSVSREKKERFSLILESASTNQTSMYLCASTQQGASTEAFFGQGTRLTVV.

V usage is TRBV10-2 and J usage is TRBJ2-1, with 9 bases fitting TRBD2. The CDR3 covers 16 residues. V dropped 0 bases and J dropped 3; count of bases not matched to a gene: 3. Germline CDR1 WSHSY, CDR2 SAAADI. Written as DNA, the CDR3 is TGCGCCAGCAGTGAGTCCGGCGGGGGGGACTACAATGAGCAGTTCTTC. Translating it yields CASSESGGGDYNEQFF.

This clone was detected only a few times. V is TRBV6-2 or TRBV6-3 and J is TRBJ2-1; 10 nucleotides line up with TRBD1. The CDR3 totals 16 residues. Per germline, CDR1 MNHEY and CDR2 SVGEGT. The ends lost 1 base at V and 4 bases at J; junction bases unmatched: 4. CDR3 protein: CASSYLTGGAYNEQFF. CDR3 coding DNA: TGTGCCAGCAGTTACTTGACAGGGGGCGCATACAATGAGCAGTTCTTC.

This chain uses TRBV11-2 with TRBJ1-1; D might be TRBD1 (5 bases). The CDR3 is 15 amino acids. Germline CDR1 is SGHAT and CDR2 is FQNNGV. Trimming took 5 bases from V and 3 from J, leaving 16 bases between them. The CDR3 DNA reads TGTGCCAGCAGCCTCTCGGGGGGTGGTGACACTGAAGCTTTCTTT. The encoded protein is CASSLSGGGDTEAFF.

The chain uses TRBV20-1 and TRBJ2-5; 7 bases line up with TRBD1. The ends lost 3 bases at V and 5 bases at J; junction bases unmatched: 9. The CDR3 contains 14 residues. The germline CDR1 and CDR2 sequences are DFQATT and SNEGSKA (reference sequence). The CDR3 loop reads CSASFKGARETQYF. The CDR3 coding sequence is TGCAGTGCTAGTTTTAAGGGGGCCCGGGAGACCCAGTACTTC.

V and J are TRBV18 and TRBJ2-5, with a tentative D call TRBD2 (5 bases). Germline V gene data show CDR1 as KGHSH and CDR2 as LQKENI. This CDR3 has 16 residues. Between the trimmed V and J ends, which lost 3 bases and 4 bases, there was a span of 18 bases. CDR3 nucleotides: TGTGCCAGCTCACCGGACGCTTGGGAGTTGGGAGAGACCCAGTACTTC. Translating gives CASSPDAWELGETQYF.

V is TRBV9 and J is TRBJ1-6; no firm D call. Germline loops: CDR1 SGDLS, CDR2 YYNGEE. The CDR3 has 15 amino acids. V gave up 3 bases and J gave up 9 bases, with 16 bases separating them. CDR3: CASSADPPEGSPLHF. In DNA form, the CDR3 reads TGTGCCAGCAGCGCGGACCCGCCCGAGGGTTCACCCCTCCACTTT.

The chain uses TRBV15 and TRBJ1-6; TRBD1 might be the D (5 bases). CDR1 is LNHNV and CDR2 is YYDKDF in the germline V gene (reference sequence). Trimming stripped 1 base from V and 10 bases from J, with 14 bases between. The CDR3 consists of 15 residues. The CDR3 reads CATSRGSGITSPLHF. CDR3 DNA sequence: TGTGCCACCAGCAGAGGGTCAGGGATCACGTCACCCCTCCACTTT.

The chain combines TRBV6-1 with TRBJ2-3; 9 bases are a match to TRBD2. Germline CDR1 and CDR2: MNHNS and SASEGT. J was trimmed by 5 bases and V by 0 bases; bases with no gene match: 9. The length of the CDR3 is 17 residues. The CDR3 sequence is CASSEAIGASGEDTQYF. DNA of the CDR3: TGTGCCAGCAGTGAAGCAATTGGGGCTAGCGGGGAAGATACGCAGTATTTT.

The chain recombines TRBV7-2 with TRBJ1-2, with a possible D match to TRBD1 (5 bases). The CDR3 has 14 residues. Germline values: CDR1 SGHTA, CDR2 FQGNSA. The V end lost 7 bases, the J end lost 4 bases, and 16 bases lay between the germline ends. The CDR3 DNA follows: TGTGCCAGCACCACGACGGGGGGTGGCTATGGCTACACCTTC. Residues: CASTTTGGGYGYTF. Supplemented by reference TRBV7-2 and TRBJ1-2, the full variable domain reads GAGVSQSPSNKVTEKGKDVELRCDPISGHTALYWYRQSLGQGLEFLIYFQGNSAPDKSGLPSDRFSAERTGGSVSTLTIQRTQQEDSAVYLCASTTTGGGYGYTFGSGTRLTVV.

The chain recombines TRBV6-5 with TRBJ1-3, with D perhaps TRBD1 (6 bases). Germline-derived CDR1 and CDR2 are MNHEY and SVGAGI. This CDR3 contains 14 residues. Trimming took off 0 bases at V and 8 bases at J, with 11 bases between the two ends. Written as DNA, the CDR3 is TGTGCCAGCAGTTACTCTGGCAGGGGACACACCATATATTTT. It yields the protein CASSYSGRGHTIYF.

CDR3 loop: CASSTQAGGRSDTQYF. The DNA for the CDR3 is TGTGCCAGCAGCACCCAAGCGGGGGGGCGTTCAGATACGCAGTATTTT. This sequence joins TRBV7-2 and TRBJ2-3, with TRBD2 identical over 10 bases. Trimming removed 5 bases from V and 4 bases from J; junction bases left unmatched: 9. The CDR3 sequence is 16 residues long. CDR1 and CDR2 (germline): SGHTA, FQGNSA.

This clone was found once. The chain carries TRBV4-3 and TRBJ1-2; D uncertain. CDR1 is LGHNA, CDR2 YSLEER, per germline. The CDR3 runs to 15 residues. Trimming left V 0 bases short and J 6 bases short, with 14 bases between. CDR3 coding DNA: TGCGCCAGCAGCCAAGATTTGACTAGTAGCGATGGCTACACCTTC. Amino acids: CASSQDLTSSDGYTF.

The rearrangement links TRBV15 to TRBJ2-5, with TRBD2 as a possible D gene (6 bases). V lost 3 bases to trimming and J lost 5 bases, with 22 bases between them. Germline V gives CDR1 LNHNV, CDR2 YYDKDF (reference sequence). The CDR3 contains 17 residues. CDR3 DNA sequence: TGTGCCACCAGCAGCCCAGAGGGAGGCCTATCCTCGGAGACCCAGTACTTC. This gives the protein CATSSPEGGLSSETQYF.

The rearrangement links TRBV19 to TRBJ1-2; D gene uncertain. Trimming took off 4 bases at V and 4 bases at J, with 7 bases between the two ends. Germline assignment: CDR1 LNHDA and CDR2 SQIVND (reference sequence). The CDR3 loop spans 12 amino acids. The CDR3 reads CASSTVPYGYTF. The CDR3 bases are TGTGCCAGTAGTACCGTCCCCTATGGCTACACCTTC.

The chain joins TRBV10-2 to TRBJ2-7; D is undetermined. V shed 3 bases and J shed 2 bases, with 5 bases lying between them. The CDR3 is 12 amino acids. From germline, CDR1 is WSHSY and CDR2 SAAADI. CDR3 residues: CASSDGPYEQYV. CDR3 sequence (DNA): TGCGCCAGCAGTGATGGCCCCTACGAGCAGTACGTC.

This CDR3 reads CASSPLDGTYNEQFF. The CDR3 DNA follows: TGTGCCAGCAGCCCCTTAGACGGGACCTACAATGAGCAGTTCTTC. The genes are TRBV5-4 and TRBJ2-1; D is possibly TRBD2 (5 bases). With 4 bases removed from V and 2 bases from J, the gap between germline ends came to 13 bases. Looked up from germline, CDR1 is SGHNT and CDR2 is YYREEE (reference sequence). The CDR3 is 15 residues long.